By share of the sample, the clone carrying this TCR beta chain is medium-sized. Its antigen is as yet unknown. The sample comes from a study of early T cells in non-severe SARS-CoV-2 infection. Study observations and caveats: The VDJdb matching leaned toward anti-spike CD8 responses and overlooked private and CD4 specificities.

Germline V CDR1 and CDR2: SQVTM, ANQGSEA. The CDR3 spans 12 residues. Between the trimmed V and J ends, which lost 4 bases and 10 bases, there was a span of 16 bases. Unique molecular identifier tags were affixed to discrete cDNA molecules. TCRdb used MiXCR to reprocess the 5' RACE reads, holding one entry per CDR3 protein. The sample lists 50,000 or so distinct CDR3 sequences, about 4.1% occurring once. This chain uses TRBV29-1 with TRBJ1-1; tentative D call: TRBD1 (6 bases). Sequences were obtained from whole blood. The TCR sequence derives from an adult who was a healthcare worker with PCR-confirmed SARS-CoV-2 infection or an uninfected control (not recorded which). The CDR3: CSVVTGAQGAFF. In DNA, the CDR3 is TGCAGCGTTGTTACGGGGGCTCAAGGAGCTTTCTTT. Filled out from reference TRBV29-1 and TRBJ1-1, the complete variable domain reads SAVISQKPSRDICQRGTSLTIQCQVDSQVTMMFWYRQQPGQSLTLIATANQGSEATYESGFVIDKFPISRPNLTFSTLTVSNMSPEDSSIYLCSVVTGAQGAFFGQGTRLTVV.